This TCR beta chain was captured in a study of blood T cell repertoires in COVID-19. The CDR3 loop spans 14 amino acids. V was clipped by 5 bases and J by 4 bases, with 11 bases between them. Germline CDR1 MDHEN, CDR2 SYDVKM. Original processing methods: Amplification with reference gene primers provided the estimates of nucleated cell counts. TCRdb's copy holds only in-frame clones and misses some; the assay was immunoSEQ multiplex PCR. V and J calls and clone size come straight from that table; D and trimming were deduced from the DNA. The table shows roughly 150,000 clones, with roughly 86% occurring only once.

The TCR sequence derives from a human donor in a cohort sampled during active COVID-19. The J gene is TRBJ1-4, the V gene TRBV28; D is undetermined. The sequencing input was peripheral blood. The CDR3 sequence: CASSTPTINEKLFF. DNA for the CDR3: TGTGCCAGCAGTACTCCCACCATTAATGAAAAACTGTTTTTT. The variable domain in full, with the rest retrieved from reference TRBV28 and TRBJ1-4, is DVKVTQSSRYLVKRTGEKVFLECVQDMDHENMFWYRQDPGLGLRLIYFSYDVKMKEKGDIPEGYSVSREKKERFSLILESASTNQTSMYLCASSTPTINEKLFFGSGTQLSVL.